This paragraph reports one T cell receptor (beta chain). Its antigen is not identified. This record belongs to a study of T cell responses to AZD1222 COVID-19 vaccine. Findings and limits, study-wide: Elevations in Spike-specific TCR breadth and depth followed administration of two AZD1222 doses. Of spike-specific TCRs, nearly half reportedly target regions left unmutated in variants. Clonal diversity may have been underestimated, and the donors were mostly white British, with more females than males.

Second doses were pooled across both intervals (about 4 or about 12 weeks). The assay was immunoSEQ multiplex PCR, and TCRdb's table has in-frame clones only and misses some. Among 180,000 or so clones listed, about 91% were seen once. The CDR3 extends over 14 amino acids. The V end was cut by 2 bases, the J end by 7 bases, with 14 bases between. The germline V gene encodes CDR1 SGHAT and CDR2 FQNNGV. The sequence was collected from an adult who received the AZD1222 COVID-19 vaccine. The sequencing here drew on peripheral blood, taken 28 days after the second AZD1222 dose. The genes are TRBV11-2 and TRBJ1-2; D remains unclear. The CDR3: CASSLMPQLGGYTF. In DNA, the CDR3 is TGTGCCAGCAGCTTAATGCCGCAATTGGGTGGCTACACCTTC.